The rows below give T cell receptor beta chains drawn from one sample of a study of blood T cell repertoires in COVID-19. Assay used: immunoSEQ multiplex PCR; TCRdb lists only in-frame clones, some missing. The table includes about 130,000 clones, around nine tenths detected once. Material: peripheral blood. These receptors were obtained from a woman in her 70s with COVID-19, enrolled during active disease. CDR3s include the opening cysteine and the closing phenylalanine or tryptophan. The order of the fields is J gene, D gene, V gene, clone size, CDR3 protein, CDR3 DNA. A D gene is named only where the DNA matches it firmly. Size is stated for part of the rows, as once, few or many counts, or as a class when the clone is expanded.

j_call: TRBJ1-3
d_call: -
v_call: TRBV18
clone_size: -
cdr3_aa: CASSPVFTIEAGNTIYF
cdr3_nt: TGTGCCAGCTCACCAGTTTTTACCATCGAGGCGGGAAACACCATATATTTT

j_call: TRBJ1-5
d_call: -
v_call: TRBV5-5
clone_size: -
cdr3_aa: CASSLVGANQPQHF
cdr3_nt: TGTGCCAGCAGCTTAGTAGGGGCAAATCAGCCCCAGCATTTT

j_call: TRBJ2-1
d_call: TRBD1
v_call: TRBV7-2
clone_size: -
cdr3_aa: CASSLAYPGQGLNEQFF
cdr3_nt: TGTGCCAGCAGCTTAGCCTATCCGGGACAGGGGCTAAATGAGCAGTTCTTC

j_call: TRBJ2-6
d_call: -
v_call: TRBV6-4
clone_size: -
cdr3_aa: CASTRGGIGGDSGANVLTF
cdr3_nt: TGTGCCAGCACACGAGGGGGAATAGGTGGAGACTCTGGGGCCAACGTCCTGACTTTC

j_call: TRBJ2-7
d_call: -
v_call: TRBV2
clone_size: once
cdr3_aa: CASSANRNYEQYF
cdr3_nt: TGTGCCAGCAGTGCAAACAGGAACTACGAGCAGTACTTC

j_call: TRBJ1-5
d_call: -
v_call: TRBV19
clone_size: -
cdr3_aa: CASSPTGILGNQPQHF
cdr3_nt: TGTGCCAGTAGTCCTACCGGGATCTTGGGCAATCAGCCCCAGCATTTT

j_call: TRBJ1-2
d_call: TRBD1
v_call: TRBV28
clone_size: few
cdr3_aa: CASSLPGARDRGSGYTF
cdr3_nt: TGTGCCAGCAGCCTGCCGGGGGCCCGGGACAGGGGGTCTGGCTACACCTTC

j_call: TRBJ1-1
d_call: -
v_call: TRBV18
clone_size: -
cdr3_aa: CASSPPWGEGTEAFF
cdr3_nt: TGTGCCAGCTCACCACCGTGGGGGGAGGGTACTGAAGCTTTCTTT

j_call: TRBJ1-5
d_call: TRBD1
v_call: TRBV15
clone_size: -
cdr3_aa: CATSKGQGGSQPQHF
cdr3_nt: TGTGCCACCAGCAAGGGACAGGGGGGGAGTCAGCCCCAGCATTTT

j_call: TRBJ2-3
d_call: TRBD2
v_call: TRBV28
clone_size: -
cdr3_aa: CASSRPPRQTSGPLTDTQYF
cdr3_nt: TGTGCCAGCAGCCGCCCTCCCCGGCAGACTAGCGGTCCCCTCACAGATACGCAGTATTTT

j_call: TRBJ1-3
d_call: -
v_call: TRBV5-1
clone_size: -
cdr3_aa: CASTEQGSSGNTIYF
cdr3_nt: TGCGCCAGTACAGAACAGGGTTCATCTGGAAACACCATATATTTT

j_call: TRBJ1-1
d_call: TRBD1
v_call: TRBV28
clone_size: few
cdr3_aa: CASSLVDRASNTEAFF
cdr3_nt: TGTGCCAGCAGTCTCGTCGACAGGGCTTCGAACACTGAAGCTTTCTTT

j_call: TRBJ2-3
d_call: -
v_call: TRBV3-1/TRBV3-2
clone_size: once
cdr3_aa: CASSQVGTDTQYF
cdr3_nt: TGTGCCAGCAGCCAAGTCGGTACAGATACGCAGTATTTT

j_call: TRBJ2-5
d_call: TRBD1
v_call: TRBV5-8
clone_size: -
cdr3_aa: CASSLPRDRSYQETQYF
cdr3_nt: TGTGCCAGCAGCTTGCCTCGGGACAGGAGCTACCAAGAGACCCAGTACTTC

j_call: TRBJ1-2
d_call: -
v_call: TRBV7-8
clone_size: -
cdr3_aa: CASSLAGGLYGYGYTF
cdr3_nt: TGTGCCAGCAGTCTAGCAGGTGGCCTCTACGGGTATGGCTACACCTTC

j_call: TRBJ2-3
d_call: TRBD1
v_call: TRBV6-4
clone_size: -
cdr3_aa: CASSAGQGVRDTQYF
cdr3_nt: TGTGCCAGCAGTGCTGGTCAGGGGGTCAGAGATACGCAGTATTTT

j_call: TRBJ2-5
d_call: -
v_call: TRBV15
clone_size: -
cdr3_aa: CATSSQTGHLETQYF
cdr3_nt: TGTGCCACCAGCAGCCAAACAGGGCATCTAGAGACCCAGTACTTC

j_call: TRBJ2-1
d_call: TRBD2
v_call: TRBV6-5
clone_size: -
cdr3_aa: CASSNSGGAYNEQFF
cdr3_nt: TGTGCCAGCAGTAATAGCGGGGGGGCCTACAATGAGCAGTTCTTC

j_call: TRBJ2-1
d_call: TRBD1
v_call: TRBV5-1
clone_size: -
cdr3_aa: CASENSGGGYNEQFF
cdr3_nt: TGCGCCAGCGAAAACTCAGGGGGCGGATACAATGAGCAGTTCTTC

j_call: TRBJ2-2
d_call: -
v_call: TRBV5-3
clone_size: few
cdr3_aa: CARSLGQNANTGELFF
cdr3_nt: TGTGCCAGAAGCCTAGGACAGAATGCGAACACCGGGGAGCTGTTTTTT

j_call: TRBJ1-5
d_call: TRBD1
v_call: TRBV7-2
clone_size: -
cdr3_aa: CASGTGGYSNQPQHF
cdr3_nt: TGTGCCAGTGGGACAGGGGGATATAGCAATCAGCCCCAGCATTTT

j_call: TRBJ1-5
d_call: -
v_call: TRBV19
clone_size: -
cdr3_aa: CASSIALGGNQPQHF
cdr3_nt: TGTGCCAGTAGTATAGCCCTCGGGGGCAATCAGCCCCAGCATTTT

j_call: TRBJ2-7
d_call: TRBD2
v_call: TRBV28
clone_size: -
cdr3_aa: CASSTGGGRSYEQYF
cdr3_nt: TGTGCCAGCAGTACGGGGGGGGGCCGATCCTACGAGCAGTACTTC

j_call: TRBJ2-3
d_call: TRBD2
v_call: TRBV7-2
clone_size: -
cdr3_aa: CASSSKRGGTDTQYF
cdr3_nt: TGTGCCAGCAGCTCTAAGCGGGGGGGTACAGATACGCAGTATTTT

j_call: TRBJ2-1
d_call: TRBD1
v_call: TRBV5-1
clone_size: -
cdr3_aa: CASSRQGSSYNEQFF
cdr3_nt: TGCGCCAGCAGCCGACAGGGGAGTTCCTACAATGAGCAGTTCTTC

j_call: TRBJ2-5
d_call: -
v_call: TRBV2
clone_size: -
cdr3_aa: CASSLRQVQETQYF
cdr3_nt: TGTGCCAGCAGTCTAAGACAGGTTCAAGAGACCCAGTACTTC

j_call: TRBJ1-2
d_call: -
v_call: TRBV6-5
clone_size: -
cdr3_aa: CASSIKGQSAVGYTF
cdr3_nt: TGTGCCAGCAGTATAAAAGGACAGTCGGCGGTTGGCTACACCTTC

j_call: TRBJ2-7
d_call: TRBD1
v_call: TRBV30
clone_size: -
cdr3_aa: CAWSHKQGVTYEQYF
cdr3_nt: TGTGCCTGGAGCCACAAGCAGGGGGTCACCTACGAGCAGTACTTC

j_call: TRBJ2-1
d_call: TRBD2
v_call: TRBV2
clone_size: few
cdr3_aa: CASSSQRTRGHNEQFF
cdr3_nt: TGTGCCAGCAGTTCCCAACGGACTAGAGGTCACAATGAGCAGTTCTTC

j_call: TRBJ1-1
d_call: -
v_call: TRBV30
clone_size: -
cdr3_aa: CAWNIGRGNTEAFF
cdr3_nt: TGTGCCTGGAATATCGGCAGGGGAAACACTGAAGCTTTCTTT

j_call: TRBJ1-4
d_call: TRBD1
v_call: TRBV6-5
clone_size: -
cdr3_aa: CASSTSGQGVGKLFF
cdr3_nt: TGTGCCAGCAGTACATCGGGACAGGGAGTGGGGAAACTGTTTTTT

j_call: TRBJ1-1
d_call: -
v_call: TRBV5-6
clone_size: -
cdr3_aa: CASSLGSGRNTEAFF
cdr3_nt: TGTGCCAGCAGCTTGGGTTCAGGCCGGAACACTGAAGCTTTCTTT

j_call: TRBJ1-1
d_call: -
v_call: TRBV7-9
clone_size: -
cdr3_aa: CASSLGQGMNTEAFF
cdr3_nt: TGTGCCAGCTCACTGGGCCAGGGAATGAACACTGAAGCTTTCTTT

j_call: TRBJ1-6
d_call: -
v_call: TRBV9
clone_size: -
cdr3_aa: CASSPQVSYNSPLHF
cdr3_nt: TGTGCCAGCAGCCCCCAGGTCTCCTATAATTCACCCCTCCACTTT

j_call: TRBJ1-6
d_call: TRBD1
v_call: TRBV19
clone_size: -
cdr3_aa: CASSRWTGGNSPLHF
cdr3_nt: TGTGCCAGTAGCCGTTGGACAGGCGGCAATTCACCCCTCCACTTT

j_call: TRBJ2-5
d_call: -
v_call: TRBV28
clone_size: -
cdr3_aa: CASRGWRGAGTQYF
cdr3_nt: TGTGCCAGCAGGGGATGGAGGGGAGCGGGGACCCAGTACTTC

j_call: TRBJ2-5
d_call: -
v_call: TRBV7-9
clone_size: once
cdr3_aa: CASSLGAGPLETQYF
cdr3_nt: TGTGCCAGCAGCTTAGGGGCAGGCCCTCTAGAGACCCAGTACTTC

j_call: TRBJ2-4
d_call: -
v_call: TRBV30
clone_size: -
cdr3_aa: CAWGLGQNIQYF
cdr3_nt: TGTGCCTGGGGACTTGGCCAAAACATTCAGTACTTC

j_call: TRBJ1-6
d_call: -
v_call: TRBV27
clone_size: -
cdr3_aa: CASSFQGSPLHF
cdr3_nt: TGTGCCAGCAGTTTCCAGGGTTCACCCCTCCACTTT

j_call: TRBJ1-2
d_call: TRBD1
v_call: TRBV2
clone_size: -
cdr3_aa: CASSQGQGAVNGYTF
cdr3_nt: TGTGCCAGCAGTCAGGGACAGGGGGCGGTTAATGGCTACACCTTC

j_call: TRBJ2-2
d_call: TRBD1
v_call: TRBV6-5
clone_size: -
cdr3_aa: CASKPGTGAGELFF
cdr3_nt: TGTGCCAGCAAACCCGGGACAGGGGCCGGGGAGCTGTTTTTT

j_call: TRBJ2-1
d_call: -
v_call: TRBV7-9
clone_size: once
cdr3_aa: CASYQNRLPGNEQFF
cdr3_nt: TGTGCCAGCTACCAAAACAGGCTCCCGGGCAATGAGCAGTTCTTC

j_call: TRBJ1-4
d_call: -
v_call: TRBV5-1
clone_size: few
cdr3_aa: CASSLESPDTYEKLFF
cdr3_nt: TGCGCCAGCAGCTTGGAATCCCCGGACACTTATGAAAAACTGTTTTTT

j_call: TRBJ2-1
d_call: -
v_call: TRBV5-1
clone_size: -
cdr3_aa: CASSSPEVRGQFF
cdr3_nt: TGCGCCAGCAGTTCCCCGGAGGTCCGTGGGCAGTTCTTC

j_call: TRBJ1-5
d_call: -
v_call: TRBV28
clone_size: few
cdr3_aa: CASSPSPRGSGFNQPQHF
cdr3_nt: TGTGCCAGCAGTCCCTCCCCTCGGGGGTCTGGGTTCAATCAGCCCCAGCATTTT

j_call: TRBJ1-2
d_call: -
v_call: TRBV15
clone_size: -
cdr3_aa: CATSRDWGANYGYTF
cdr3_nt: TGTGCCACCAGCAGAGATTGGGGAGCTAACTATGGCTACACCTTC

j_call: TRBJ1-2
d_call: -
v_call: TRBV3-1/TRBV3-2
clone_size: -
cdr3_aa: CASSRDTYGYTF
cdr3_nt: TGTGCCAGCAGTCGGGACACCTATGGCTACACCTTC

j_call: TRBJ2-3
d_call: -
v_call: TRBV7-6
clone_size: -
cdr3_aa: CASSLGLSTDTQYF
cdr3_nt: TGTGCCAGCAGCTTGGGGCTAAGCACAGATACGCAGTATTTT

j_call: TRBJ2-3
d_call: TRBD2
v_call: TRBV7-2
clone_size: -
cdr3_aa: CASSPNLAGGTDTQYF
cdr3_nt: TGTGCCAGCAGCCCGAATCTAGCGGGGGGCACAGATACGCAGTATTTT

j_call: TRBJ2-7
d_call: -
v_call: TRBV24-1
clone_size: -
cdr3_aa: CATSDTKQGNEQYF
cdr3_nt: TGTGCCACCAGTGACACGAAACAGGGCAACGAGCAGTACTTC